Shown below are 14 T cell receptor beta chains from a single sample sequenced in a study of prognosis after radiotherapy for stage I lung cancer. Genomic DNA served as the source from which two-round multiplex PCR generated TCR beta CDR3 amplicons. First-round PCR employed TRBV- and TRBJ-specific primers for each gene. TCRdb itself ran the multiplex PCR reads through MiXCR, one entry per CDR3 protein. The data contain about 12,000 distinct CDR3 sequences, 54% of them singletons. This material consisted of PBMCs, taken before or after stereotactic body radiation therapy (not recorded which). All receptors derive from a donor over 45 with non-small cell lung cancer.

Sample share makes this clonotype medium-sized. This sequence joins TRBV19 and TRBJ2-1; 10 positions match TRBD2. Germline V gene sequence: CDR1 LNHDA, CDR2 SQIVND (reference sequence). The V and J ends lost 4 bases and 10 bases, in that order; junction bases with no gene match: 10. The CDR3 has 15 residues. The CDR3 protein is CASSTGLAAGGEQFF. In nucleotides, the CDR3 is TGTGCCAGTAGTACCGGACTAGCGGCGGGGGGAGAGCAGTTCTTC.

This clonotype has a count of ten or more. The chain has TRBV2 and TRBJ1-4, with D perhaps TRBD1 (6 bases). V was trimmed by 6 bases and J by 3 bases, leaving 11 bases between them. Germline V gives CDR1 SNHLY, CDR2 FYNNEI. The CDR3 covers 14 residues. CDR3 nucleotides: TGTGCCAGCAGCTGGGGGCAGTCTAATGAAAAACTGTTTTTT. Its protein product is CASSWGQSNEKLFF.

The chain is built from TRBV15 and TRBJ2-2; D gene ambiguous. Germline V gene sequence: CDR1 LNHNV, CDR2 YYDKDF (reference sequence). Trimming removed 0 bases from V and 5 bases from J, with 7 bases in between. The CDR3 covers 14 residues. The CDR3 spells CATSRDQVTGELFF. The CDR3 nucleotides are TGTGCCACCAGCAGAGATCAAGTAACCGGGGAGCTGTTTTTT.

Comment on this clonotype: A single base is all that separates this from a far larger clone, so a read error is likely. The chain joins TRBV6-2 or TRBV6-3 to TRBJ1-5, with D uncertain. The CDR3 sequence is 12 residues long. Germline V CDR1 and CDR2: MNHEY, SVGEGT. CDR3 protein: CVSSLPNQPQHF. For the CDR3, the DNA is TGTGTCAGCAGCCTCCCCAATCAGCCCCAGCATTTT.

The chain employs TRBV7-6 and TRBJ2-2, with TRBD2 matching 11 bases. The CDR3 runs 19 residues. V was pared by 3 bases and J by 5 bases, with 14 bases of the junction left unmatched. CDR1 and CDR2 from the germline V gene are SGHVS and FNYEAQ. The CDR3 protein is CASSFSLAGGIGGTGELFF. The DNA of the CDR3 is TGTGCCAGCAGCTTTAGCCTAGCGGGGGGCATCGGTGGGACCGGGGAGCTGTTTTTT.

This clonotype has ten or more counts. A much larger clonotype is one base distant, so this may be a read error. The chain has TRBV19 and TRBJ2-2; D ambiguous. CDR1 is LNHDA and CDR2 is SQIVND in the germline V gene (reference sequence). CDR3 size: 12 residues. In nucleotides, the CDR3 is TGTGCCATTAGTATGGTAGCCGGGGAGCTGTTTTTT. Translating it yields CAISMVAGELFF.

The chain recombines TRBV12-3 or TRBV12-4 with TRBJ1-1; TRBD1 might be the D (6 bases). Trimming shortened V by 8 bases and J by 7 bases, and 17 bases separated the two germline ends. The CDR3 is 13 amino acids. The CDR3 is CASSTGIFNEAFF. CDR3 DNA sequence: TGTGCCAGCTCGACAGGTATATTCAATGAAGCTTTCTTT.

The rearrangement joins TRBV10-3 to TRBJ2-7; 8 nucleotides align to TRBD2. This CDR3 is built from 16 residues. V was pared by 6 bases and J by 2 bases, with 12 bases of the junction left unmatched. Germline CDR1 ENHRY, CDR2 SYGVKD. The CDR3 bases are TGTGCCATCAGGTGGACTAGCTGGAGTCTCACCTACGAGCAGTACTTC. Its translation is CAIRWTSWSLTYEQYF.

The rearrangement uses TRBV20-1 and TRBJ1-2; no reliable D call. This CDR3 is built from 10 residues. Deletions cut 3 bases from V and 5 bases from J, with 4 bases between. CDR1 and CDR2 (germline): DFQATT, SNEGSKA (reference sequence). DNA of the CDR3: TGCAGTGCTAGCAATTATGGCTACACCTTC. Its translation: CSASNYGYTF.

Sample share makes this clonotype medium-sized. The chain couples TRBV6-2 or TRBV6-3 to TRBJ2-3; 10 nucleotides agree with TRBD2. Trimming cost V 5 bases and J 6 bases; bases outside gene matches: 8. Germline CDR1 is MNHEY and CDR2 is SVGEGT. CDR3 length: 15 residues. In DNA, the CDR3 is TGTGCCAGCAGTGCCACTAGCGGGACCCCGGATACGCAGTATTTT. Its protein is CASSATSGTPDTQYF.

There are many counts of this clonotype. V and J are TRBV19 and TRBJ2-5; no clear D. V lost 5 bases, J lost 1 base, and 11 bases lay in between. Per germline, CDR1 LNHDA and CDR2 SQIVND (reference sequence). The CDR3 runs 14 residues. CDR3 nucleotides: TGTGCCAGTAGTCCCCGAGAGAGCCAAGAGACCCAGTACTTC. As protein: CASSPRESQETQYF.

By share, this clonotype ranks as medium-sized. This sequence joins TRBV30 and TRBJ1-5; 10 bases fit TRBD1. CDR3 length: 15 residues. The V and J ends lost 5 bases and 2 bases, in that order; junction bases with no gene match: 6. Germline V gene data show CDR1 as GTSNPN and CDR2 as SVGIG (reference sequence). Here the CDR3 reads CAWASGTGGNQPQHF. DNA for the CDR3: TGTGCCTGGGCCTCCGGGACAGGGGGCAATCAGCCCCAGCATTTT.

This clonotype has a count of ten or more. J is TRBJ2-1 and V is TRBV19, with a tentative D call TRBD2 (6 bases). CDR1 is LNHDA, CDR2 SQIVND, per germline (reference sequence). This CDR3 comprises 16 residues. V was trimmed by 1 base and J by 2 bases, leaving 12 bases between them. CDR3: CASSIAGDRTYNEQFF. In DNA form, the CDR3 reads TGTGCCAGTAGTATAGCGGGAGATAGGACCTACAATGAGCAGTTCTTC.

This clonotype is termed medium-sized. This rearrangement joins TRBV12-3 or TRBV12-4 to TRBJ2-3; D remains unclear. Between the trimmed V and J ends, which lost 7 bases and 0 bases, there was a span of 5 bases. The CDR3 contains 12 residues. CDR3: CASTQSTDTQYF. CDR3 in DNA: TGTGCCAGCACGCAGAGCACAGATACGCAGTATTTT.